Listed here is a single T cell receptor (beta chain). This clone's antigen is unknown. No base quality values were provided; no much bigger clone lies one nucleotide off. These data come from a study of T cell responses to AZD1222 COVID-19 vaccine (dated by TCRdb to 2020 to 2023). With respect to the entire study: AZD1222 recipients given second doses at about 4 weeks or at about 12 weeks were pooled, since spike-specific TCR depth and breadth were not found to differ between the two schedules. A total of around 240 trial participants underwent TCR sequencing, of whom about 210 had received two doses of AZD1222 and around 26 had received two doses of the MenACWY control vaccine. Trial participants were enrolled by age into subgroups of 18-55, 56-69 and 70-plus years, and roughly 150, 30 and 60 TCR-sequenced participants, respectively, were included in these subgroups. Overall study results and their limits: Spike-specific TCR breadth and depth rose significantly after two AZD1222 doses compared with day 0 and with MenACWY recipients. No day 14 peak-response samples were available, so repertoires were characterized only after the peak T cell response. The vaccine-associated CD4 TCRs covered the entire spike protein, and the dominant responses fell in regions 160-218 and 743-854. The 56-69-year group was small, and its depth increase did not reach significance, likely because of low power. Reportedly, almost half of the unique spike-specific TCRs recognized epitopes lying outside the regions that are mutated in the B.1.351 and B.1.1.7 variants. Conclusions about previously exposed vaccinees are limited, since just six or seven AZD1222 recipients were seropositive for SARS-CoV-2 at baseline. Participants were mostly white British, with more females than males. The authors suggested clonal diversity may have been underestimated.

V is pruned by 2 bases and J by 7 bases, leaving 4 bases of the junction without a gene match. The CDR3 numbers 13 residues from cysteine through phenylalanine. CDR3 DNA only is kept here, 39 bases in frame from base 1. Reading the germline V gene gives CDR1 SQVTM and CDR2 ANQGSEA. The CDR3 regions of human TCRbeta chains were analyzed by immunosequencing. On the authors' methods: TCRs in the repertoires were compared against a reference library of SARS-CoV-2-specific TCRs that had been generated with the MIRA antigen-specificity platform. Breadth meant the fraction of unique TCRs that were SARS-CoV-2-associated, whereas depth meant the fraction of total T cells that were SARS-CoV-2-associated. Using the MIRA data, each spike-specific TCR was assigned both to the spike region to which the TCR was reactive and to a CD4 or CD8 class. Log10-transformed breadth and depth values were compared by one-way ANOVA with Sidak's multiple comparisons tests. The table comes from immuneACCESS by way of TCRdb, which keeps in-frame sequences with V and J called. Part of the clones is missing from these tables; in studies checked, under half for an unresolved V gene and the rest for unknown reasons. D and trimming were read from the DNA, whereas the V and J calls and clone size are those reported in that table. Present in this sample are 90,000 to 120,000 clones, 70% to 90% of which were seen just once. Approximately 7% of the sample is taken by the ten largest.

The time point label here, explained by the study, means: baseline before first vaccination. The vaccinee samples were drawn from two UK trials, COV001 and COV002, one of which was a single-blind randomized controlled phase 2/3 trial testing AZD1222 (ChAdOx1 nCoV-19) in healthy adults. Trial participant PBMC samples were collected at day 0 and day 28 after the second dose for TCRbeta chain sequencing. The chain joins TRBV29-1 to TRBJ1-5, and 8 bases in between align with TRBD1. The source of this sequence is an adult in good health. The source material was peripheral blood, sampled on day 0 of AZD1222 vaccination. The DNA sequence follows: TGCAGCGTTGAATTGGACAGGGAACAGCCCCAGCATTTT. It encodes CSVELDREQPQHF.